The subject of this entry is one T cell receptor (beta chain). Which antigen it targets is not known. Nothing much larger sits one base from this clone, and base qualities are not available. The data were obtained in a study of blood T cells in healthy people across ages (dated by TCRdb to between 2014 and 2017). With respect to the entire study: In model experiments, roughly one uniquely barcoded TCR beta cDNA molecule per two T cells was captured by template switching. The study measured age-related changes in TCR beta repertoire diversity using deep sequencing normalized with unique cDNA molecular identifiers. Donors were grouped into four age groups: young (average roughly 15 years), middle-aged (roughly 37), aged (62) and long-lived (around 82). Two additional independent replicas of 1 million unique cDNA reads from the same blood draw were analyzed for two donors (one aged 18 to 30 and one aged 80 or older). Study-wide conclusions, independent of this receptor: The CMV infection status of donors was not known, potentially confounding age-related changes in expanded clonotypes. Compared with the aged group, more naive CD4+ T cells, fewer expanded clones and increased TCR diversity were shown by the long-lived group, suggesting age selection. Estimates of total diversity based on one million sequenced T cells were regarded as lower bounds and as underestimates. Observed TCR beta diversity per million T cells fell roughly linearly with age, and a significant reduction was already apparent by age about 38. Since profiling was done on bulk unsorted PBMCs, naive and antigen-experienced compartments could not be conclusively compared. The percentage of naive T cells measured by flow cytometry correlated strongly with observed TCR beta diversity.

V is trimmed back by 5 bases and J by 2 bases, and the junction contains 6 bases that no gene match accounts for. The germline V gene (reference sequence) gives CDR1 as MNHEY and CDR2 as SMNVEV. Taken from cysteine to phenylalanine, the CDR3 has 16 residues. Only CDR3 DNA is held: 48 bases, read in frame from base 1. The donors were around 39 Caucasian individuals from Russia, aged 6 to 90 years, who were systemically healthy. Each donor gave around 9.9 milliliters of peripheral blood, collected into EDTA-treated Vacutainer tubes. Ficoll-Paque density-gradient centrifugation was used to isolate PBMCs, with at least 6 million obtained per sample. Trizol reagent was used to extract total RNA from the PBMCs, yielding at least 5.5 micrograms per sample. Naive CD45RAhigh/CD27high T cell percentages were measured by flow cytometry on a PBMC aliquot from every donor. Receptor amplification or capture employed 5' RACE. The instrument given in TCRdb is Illumina HiSeq 2500. A second about 7 to 11 cycle PCR used a sample-barcoded 5' primer and a J-beta primer mix. A unique molecular identifier was introduced onto each TCR beta cDNA molecule by a template-switch 5' adaptor carrying 12 random nucleotides. At least 2.5 million CDR3-containing paired-end reads were obtained from each sample. The Mint cDNA synthesis kit, primed by a TRBC-specific oligonucleotide, was used to synthesize first-strand cDNA from all RNA. After uracil-DNA glycosylase treatment, a first 18-cycle PCR used universal primers M1SS and BC2_uni_R on all cDNA. Turning to the authors' computational methods: Each sample was normalized by randomly selecting 1 million high-quality reads, each carrying a distinct molecular identifier. Instead of being binned into consensus sequences, reads that shared molecular identifiers were thrown out. MiTCR, run with a Q25 quality threshold and the strictest error-elimination algorithm, handled CDR3 identification, clonotype clustering and error correction. A nonparametric unseen species model with Euler transformation was used to estimate lower-bound total TCR beta diversity. Clones were called with MiXCR by TCRdb after fastp trimmed the public reads at Q25, and only in-frame beta chains were retained. Merged by CDR3 protein, the rows form single entries marked with the most common genes and DNA. What appears here as the V and J calls and clone size reflects TCRdb's work, not the paper's. Recorded for this sample are about 930,000 distinct CDR3 sequences; around 29% of them occurred a single time. Roughly 10% of the sample goes to the ten largest clones.

These same data were also listed under a study on T cells of mothers and their children. The second study's authors report: Nine systemically healthy Caucasian individuals served as donors, namely three mothers together with their six children. cDNA synthesis consumed the entire amount of extracted RNA, loaded at about 1.5 ug RNA in each 15 ul reaction. Sample barcodes and 2-4 random nucleotides were added via the M1S primer in the second PCR. More than 8 million TCR beta CDR3 reads were obtained from each mother, and some 3.3 million reads were obtained from each child. TCR recombination output is similarly shaped by thymic selection in related and unrelated pairs, with a minor effect exerted by inherited differences. Normalized repertoire overlap was always slightly but never significantly higher in related than unrelated mother-child pairs. With a sensitivity of around 97 clones per million clonotypes, no persistent microchimeric T cell clones were detected. To look for features that set related mother-child pairs apart from unrelated individuals, the researchers ran deep NGS to compare the TCR beta repertoires of mothers and children. Mothers averaged around 43 +/- 4 years of age and children averaged roughly 11 +/- 4 years. After adapter ligation was performed with NEBNext reagents, the libraries were sequenced on an Illumina HiSeq 2000 with 100+100 nt paired-end reads. To avoid cross-contamination, the mother libraries and the child libraries were prepared a month apart and sequenced in separate runs. For each donor, somewhere between roughly 450,000 and 2,100,000 distinct TCR beta clonotypes were identified. Naive TCR beta clonotypes were estimated from low-frequency clonotypes matched to each donor's FACS-determined naive share, without sorting.

This clonotype was obtained from a middle-aged woman in good health. Input material: blood. The chain was built from TRBV27 and TRBJ2-7, and 13 bases in between align with TRBD2. For the CDR3, the sequence is CASSHLLAGGTYEQYF. The nucleotides are TGTGCCAGCAGTCACCTACTAGCGGGGGGGACCTACGAGCAGTACTTC.